One sample yielded the 13 T cell receptor beta chains listed below, sequenced in a study of blood T cells in healthy people across ages. It was with a sample-barcoded 5' primer and a J-beta primer mix that a second PCR of about 6 to 12 cycles was run. TCRdb re-analysed the 5' RACE reads in MiXCR, keeping a single row per CDR3 protein. The sample consists of some 1.5 million distinct CDR3 sequences, approximately 43% of them appearing once. Sequenced sample: blood. These receptors all stem from a woman aged 18-29 years in good health.

Concerning this clonotype: At one of its ends the junction is not consistent with the germline gene, which may arise from a read error. V and J are TRBV9 and TRBJ2-4; a possible D gene is TRBD2 (6 bases). This CDR3 has 14 amino acids. The germline gives CDR1 SGDLS, CDR2 YYNGEE. The CDR3 is CASSGLRSYNEQYF. CDR3 nucleotides: TGTGCCAGTAGCGGACTGAGATCCTACAATGAGCAGTACTTC.

The J gene is TRBJ2-5, the V gene TRBV20-1, with D maybe TRBD2 (6 bases). V was pared by 6 bases and J by 11 bases, with 25 bases between. The CDR3 totals 14 residues. In germline, CDR1 is DFQATT, CDR2 SNEGSKA (reference sequence). The CDR3 loop reads CSAPGGRYYNEQYF. DNA for the CDR3: TGCAGTGCGCCTGGAGGGCGGTACTACAATGAGCAGTACTTC.

This clonotype has more than one count but fewer than ten. The J gene is TRBJ2-4, the V gene TRBV4-1, with D uncertain. Germline-derived CDR1 and CDR2 are MGHRA and YSYEKL. V dropped 0 bases and J dropped 7 bases, with 13 bases sitting between them. The CDR3 is made up of 15 amino acids. CDR3 in amino acids: CASSQDSGSWNIQYF. The CDR3 DNA follows: TGCGCCAGCAGCCAAGATTCCGGGTCCTGGAACATTCAGTACTTC.

A few counts support this clonotype. The V call is TRBV7-8, the J call TRBJ2-6; TRBD2 might be the D (6 bases). V shed 4 bases and J shed 2 bases, with 15 bases lying between them. The CDR3 spans 17 residues. CDR1 SGHVS and CDR2 FQNEAQ come from the germline V gene. The CDR3 spells CASSSLLGGAGANVLTF. The CDR3 region has the DNA TGTGCCAGCAGCTCCCTTTTGGGCGGGGCTGGGGCCAACGTCCTGACTTTC.

CDR3: CASSPSSDQPQHF. In DNA, the CDR3 is TGTGCCAGCTCACCTTCCTCGGATCAGCCCCAGCATTTT. The rearrangement joins TRBV18 to TRBJ1-5; D is unresolved. V dropped 3 bases and J dropped 5 bases, with 8 bases sitting between them. Germline CDR1 KGHSH, CDR2 LQKENI. The CDR3 is 13 residues long.

This clonotype was recorded a few times. V is TRBV12-3 or TRBV12-4 and J is TRBJ2-3; D may be TRBD2 (6 bases). CDR3 length: 15 amino acids. V lost 5 bases and J lost 4, with 16 bases in between. For the CDR3, the DNA is TGTGCCAGCAGTCCCGGACTATATGGGGCAGATACGCAGTATTTT. Translating gives CASSPGLYGADTQYF.

The chain employs TRBV7-2 and TRBJ2-3, with 7 bases matching TRBD2. CDR3 length: 14 residues. In germline, CDR1 is SGHTA, CDR2 FQGNSA. V was clipped by 5 bases and J by 4 bases; unmatched bases: 6. The CDR3 loop reads CASSPDLAADTQYF. CDR3 sequence (DNA): TGTGCCAGCAGCCCGGACCTAGCGGCAGATACGCAGTATTTT.

The rearrangement uses TRBV19 and TRBJ2-7, with D possibly matching TRBD2 (6 bases). Per the germline V gene, CDR1 is LNHDA and CDR2 is SQIVND (reference sequence). V lost 2 bases, J lost 7 bases, and 21 bases lay in between. CDR3 size: 16 residues. The CDR3 protein is CASSIRAGLSYNEQYF. The CDR3 nucleotides are TGTGCCAGTAGTATAAGGGCAGGACTATCCTACAATGAGCAGTACTTC.

This clonotype has just a few counts. The chain is built from TRBV5-1 and TRBJ2-5; D may be TRBD1 (5 bases). The CDR3 totals 15 residues. CDR1 SGHRS and CDR2 YFSETQ come from the germline V gene. With 0 bases removed from V and 3 bases from J, the gap between germline ends came to 12 bases. The CDR3 region is CASSLAERGEETQYF. CDR3 in DNA: TGCGCCAGCAGCTTGGCCGAAAGGGGTGAAGAGACCCAGTACTTC.

This rearrangement joins TRBV10-3 to TRBJ2-7, with D uncertain. The germline CDR1 and CDR2 sequences are ENHRY and SYGVKD. This CDR3 is 14 amino acids long. V lost 8 bases to trimming and J lost 0 bases, with 14 bases between them. The DNA of the CDR3 is TGTGCCATCGGTCTGACCGGGTTCTCCTACGAGCAGTACTTC. As protein: CAIGLTGFSYEQYF.

The rearrangement uses TRBV12-3 or TRBV12-4 and TRBJ1-5, with TRBD1 identical over 7 bases. Trimming took 5 bases from V and 0 from J; bases not matched to a gene: 4. The CDR3 is 15 amino acids. CDR3 loop: CASSKRQGSNQPQHF. CDR3 bases: TGTGCCAGCAGTAAGAGACAGGGTAGCAATCAGCCCCAGCATTTT.

At least ten counts were recorded for this clonotype. This chain joins TRBV29-1 and TRBJ2-4; D might be TRBD2 (5 bases). The CDR3 is made up of 11 amino acids. The V gene's germline CDR1 is SQVTM and CDR2 ANQGSEA. This chain's CDR3 is CNRGAKNIQYF. Written as DNA, the CDR3 is TGCAATCGGGGAGCCAAAAACATTCAGTACTTC.

V gene TRBV15 combines with J gene TRBJ2-1; 7 bases fit TRBD2. Germline assignment: CDR1 LNHNV and CDR2 YYDKDF (reference sequence). V shed 4 bases and J 3 bases; nucleotides not matched to a gene: 15. The length of the CDR3 is 18 residues. The CDR3 nucleotides are TGTGCCACCAGCAATGGGGTCAGCGGGATTGAGGACTACAATGAGCAGTTCTTC. Its protein product is CATSNGVSGIEDYNEQFF. Based on the CDR3 plus reference TRBV15 and TRBJ2-1, the full variable domain is DAMVIQNPRYQVTQFGKPVTLSCSQTLNHNVMYWYQQKSSQAPKLLFHYYDKDFNNEADTPDNFQSRRPNTSFCFLDIRSPGLGDTAMYLCATSNGVSGIEDYNEQFFGPGTRLTVL.